This passage covers 23 T cell receptor beta chains from one sample sequenced in a study of blood T cells in healthy people across ages. A sample-barcoded 5' primer and a J-beta primer mix were used in a second PCR of about 7 to 12 cycles. TCRdb re-called the 5' RACE reads through MiXCR, storing one row per CDR3 protein. The table records almost 1 million distinct CDR3 sequences, 45% to 60% of them present only once. Sequenced material: blood. These receptors were collected from a woman in her sixties or seventies in good health.

The chain links TRBV27 to TRBJ2-1; D could derive from TRBD1 or TRBD2 (7 bases each). Looked up from germline, CDR1 is MNHEY and CDR2 is SMNVEV (reference sequence). With 7 bases removed from V and 6 bases from J, the gap between germline ends came to 19 bases. The CDR3 runs 15 residues. The CDR3 DNA sequence: TGTGCCAGCAAGCCTCCAGGGAGGGGGCTCAATGAGCAGTTCTTC. Translating it yields CASKPPGRGLNEQFF.

This rearrangement joins TRBV4-2 to TRBJ1-5, with D possibly matching TRBD1 (5 bases). CDR1 LGHNA and CDR2 YNFKEQ come from the germline V gene. The CDR3 runs 20 residues. Trimming shortened V by 2 bases and J by 0 bases, and 23 bases separated the two germline ends. Here the CDR3 reads CASSQRAGAMDRLSNQPQHF. The CDR3 region has the DNA TGTGCCAGCAGCCAACGAGCTGGGGCGATGGATAGACTTAGCAATCAGCCCCAGCATTTT.

The V gene is TRBV12-3 or TRBV12-4, the J gene TRBJ2-7; D possibly corresponds to TRBD1 (5 bases). The closer fit of TRBJ2-1 to the DNA end suggests the J call may be wrong. This CDR3 region has 12 residues. The CDR3 region is CATQAGNNEQFF. The CDR3 DNA reads TGTGCCACCCAGGCAGGGAACAATGAGCAGTTCTTC.

This clonotype has more than one count but fewer than ten. CDR3 region: CSVEDRRYGYTF. CDR3 DNA sequence: TGCAGCGTTGAGGATCGGCGCTATGGCTACACCTTC. This rearrangement joins TRBV29-1 to TRBJ1-2; D ambiguous. The CDR3 extends over 12 amino acids. Germline assignment: CDR1 SQVTM and CDR2 ANQGSEA. V lost 3 bases to trimming and J lost 4 bases, with 9 bases between them.

In DNA, the CDR3 is TGTGCCAGCAGTTTAATCTTCTCCTACGAGCAGTACTTC. It codes for CASSLIFSYEQYF. V usage is TRBV27 and J usage is TRBJ2-7, with D uncertain. This CDR3 contains 13 residues. V was cut by 2 bases and J by 0 bases, with 5 bases left in between. The germline V gene has CDR1 MNHEY and CDR2 SMNVEV (reference sequence).

There are a few counts of this clonotype. V usage is TRBV6-6 and J usage is TRBJ2-7; weak D call: TRBD1 (6 bases). Germline loops: CDR1 MNHNY, CDR2 SVGAGI (reference sequence). The CDR3 contains 13 residues. Trimming shortened V by 6 bases and J by 1 base, and 10 bases separated the two germline ends. The CDR3 DNA follows: TGTGCCAGCAGACAGGGTTTATCCTACGAGCAGTACTTC. Protein sequence: CASRQGLSYEQYF.

This clonotype was seen only a few times. V is TRBV12-3 or TRBV12-4 and J is TRBJ2-5, with unresolved D. Trimming stripped 3 bases from V and 10 bases from J, with 12 bases between. There are 12 residues in the CDR3. CDR3 nucleotide sequence: TGTGCCAGCAGTTTTGTCGACTCGGACCAGTACTTC. Translated: CASSFVDSDQYF.

The V gene is TRBV6-2 or TRBV6-3, the J gene TRBJ1-1; D gene unclear. Germline V gene lookup returns CDR1 MNHEY and CDR2 SVGEGT. The CDR3 length is 13 residues. Deletions cut 0 bases from V and 4 bases from J, with 6 bases between. CDR3 protein: CASSYSGSTEAFF. The CDR3 nucleotides read TGTGCCAGCAGTTACTCAGGGAGCACTGAAGCTTTCTTT.

This chain uses TRBV20-1 with TRBJ2-7, with 13 bases lining up with TRBD2. J gave up 2 bases and V 4 bases, and 11 bases lay outside the gene matches. From germline, CDR1 is DFQATT and CDR2 SNEGSKA (reference sequence). The CDR3 is 17 residues long. This chain's CDR3 is CSATPGLAGETTYEQYF. The CDR3 nucleotides read TGCAGTGCTACCCCCGGACTAGCGGGGGAAACTACCTACGAGCAGTACTTC.

The chain combines TRBV30 with TRBJ1-6, with D possibly matching TRBD1 (5 bases). The CDR3 totals 14 residues. CDR1 is GTSNPN and CDR2 is SVGIG in the germline V gene (reference sequence). Trimming removed 0 bases from V and 10 bases from J, with 13 bases in between. CDR3 residues: CAWSVDSLGSPLHF. In DNA form, the CDR3 reads TGTGCCTGGAGTGTCGACAGCCTTGGGTCACCCCTCCACTTT. Based on the CDR3 plus reference TRBV30 and TRBJ1-6, the full variable domain is SQTIHQWPATLVQPVGSPLSLECTVEGTSNPNLYWYRQAAGRGLQLLFYSVGIGQISSEVPQNLSASRPQDRQFILSSKKLLLSDSGFYLCAWSVDSLGSPLHFGNGTRLTVT.

This chain joins TRBV29-1 and TRBJ2-5, with D perhaps TRBD2 (6 bases). There are 14 residues in the CDR3. The V end was cut by 3 bases, the J end by 1 base, with 12 bases between. Germline V gene sequence: CDR1 SQVTM, CDR2 ANQGSEA. The CDR3 reads CSVDTGVSQETQYF. In DNA, the CDR3 is TGCAGCGTTGATACGGGAGTGAGCCAAGAGACCCAGTACTTC.

This chain's CDR3 is CSARHMGRKNTEAFF. CDR3 coding DNA: TGCAGTGCTAGGCACATGGGACGGAAGAACACTGAAGCTTTCTTT. The chain carries TRBV20-1 and TRBJ1-1; possible D gene TRBD1, 5 bases. This CDR3 has 15 residues. V was shortened by 3 bases and J by 1 base, with 15 bases between the two germline ends. From germline, CDR1 is DFQATT and CDR2 SNEGSKA (reference sequence).

The V gene is TRBV7-9, the J gene TRBJ2-2, with D perhaps matching TRBD1 (5 bases). V lost 2 bases, J lost 3 bases, and 10 bases lay in between. Germline loops: CDR1 SEHNR, CDR2 FQNEAQ (reference sequence). The CDR3 runs 15 residues. CDR3 nucleotide sequence: TGTGCCAGCAGCTTAATTGCAGGGCACACCGGGGAGCTGTTTTTT. Amino acids: CASSLIAGHTGELFF.

The rearrangement uses TRBV7-2 and TRBJ1-6, with D unresolved. Trimming took off 2 bases at V and 8 bases at J, with 13 bases between the two ends. The length of the CDR3 is 15 residues. Germline CDR1 reads SGHTA; CDR2 reads FQGNSA. The CDR3 protein is CASSLYTQGYSPLHF. The DNA of the CDR3 is TGTGCCAGCAGCTTATACACCCAAGGGTATTCACCCCTCCACTTT. Looking up the rest from reference TRBV7-2 and TRBJ1-6 gives the full variable domain: GAGVSQSPSNKVTEKGKDVELRCDPISGHTALYWYRQSLGQGLEFLIYFQGNSAPDKSGLPSDRFSAERTGGSVSTLTIQRTQQEDSAVYLCASSLYTQGYSPLHFGNGTRLTVT.

The chain links TRBV4-1 to TRBJ2-1, with 10 bases lining up with TRBD1. This CDR3 has 14 amino acids. Per the germline V gene, CDR1 is MGHRA and CDR2 is YSYEKL. After removal of 4 bases from V and 10 bases from J, the junction contained 7 bases not matched to a gene. The CDR3 is CASSRGQGVAEQFF. The CDR3 nucleotides read TGCGCCAGCAGCCGTGGACAGGGGGTAGCGGAGCAGTTCTTC.

This chain connects TRBV20-1 to TRBJ2-1; the match to TRBD2 covers 8 bases. The assigned J gene may be wrong: the sequence end matches TRBJ2-7 better. The CDR3 is 15 amino acids. Germline loops: CDR1 DFQATT, CDR2 SNEGSKA (reference sequence). CDR3 protein: CSARDPAGVYNEQYF. DNA for the CDR3: TGCAGTGCTAGAGATCCAGCGGGAGTCTACAATGAGCAGTACTTC.

The chain combines TRBV6-4 with TRBJ2-3; maybe TRBD2 (6 bases). Germline values: CDR1 MRHNA, CDR2 SNTAGT. The CDR3 consists of 16 residues. The V end lost 10 bases, the J end lost 4 bases, and 24 bases lay between the germline ends. In DNA form, the CDR3 reads TGTGCCACCCTCTTAATAAAGGCGGGATCTCCAGATACGCAGTATTTT. It specifies CATLLIKAGSPDTQYF.

The V call is TRBV12-3 or TRBV12-4, the J call TRBJ2-2, with TRBD2 matching 11 bases. The CDR3 has 16 residues. V was pared by 7 bases and J by 1 base, with 5 bases of the junction left unmatched. The CDR3 region is CASTTGTSGNTGELFF. For the CDR3, the DNA is TGTGCCAGCACCACAGGGACTAGCGGGAACACCGGGGAGCTGTTTTTT.

About this clonotype: The junction and the germline gene differ at one end; a read error may be behind it. The chain employs TRBV9 and TRBJ2-1; 7 positions match TRBD1. CDR3 size: 15 residues. Looked up from germline, CDR1 is SGDLS and CDR2 is YYNGEE. DNA for the CDR3: TGTGCCGGCAGCGTAGACGGGACAGTCTACAATGAGCAGTTCTTC. Its protein product is CAGSVDGTVYNEQFF.

The chain carries TRBV3-1 and TRBJ2-3, with 9 bases lining up with TRBD2. CDR1 and CDR2 from the germline V gene are LGHDT and YNNKEL (reference sequence). The ends lost 4 bases at V and 1 base at J; junction bases unmatched: 6. CDR3 size: 16 residues. The CDR3 loop reads CASSRRGGRGTDTQYF. CDR3 nucleotide sequence: TGTGCCAGCAGCCGAAGGGGCGGGAGGGGCACAGATACGCAGTATTTT.

This clonotype was observed a few times. The chain combines TRBV27 with TRBJ2-2; unclear D gene. The V gene lost 6 bases and the J gene lost 0 bases, with 8 bases spanning the gap. CDR3 length: 14 residues. Germline V CDR1 and CDR2: MNHEY, SMNVEV (reference sequence). For the CDR3, the DNA is TGTGCCAGCAGCTCTAACGCGAACACCGGGGAGCTGTTTTTT. Its protein product is CASSSNANTGELFF.

The chain employs TRBV9 and TRBJ2-3; D unclear. Per the germline V gene, CDR1 is SGDLS and CDR2 is YYNGEE. V was shortened by 3 bases and J by 3 bases, with 8 bases between the two germline ends. The CDR3 length is 13 residues. In nucleotides, the CDR3 is TGTGCCAGCAGCGATATGGAAACAGATACGCAGTATTTT. Translated: CASSDMETDTQYF. The whole variable domain, remainder taken from reference TRBV9 and TRBJ2-3, is DSGVTQTPKHLITATGQRVTLRCSPRSGDLSVYWYQQSLDQGLQFLIQYYNGEERAKGNILERFSAQQFPDLHSELNLSSLELGDSALYFCASSDMETDTQYFGPGTRLTVL.

The V call is TRBV19, the J call TRBJ2-3, with D possibly matching TRBD1 (6 bases). Trimming took off 7 bases at V and 3 bases at J, with 14 bases between the two ends. In germline, CDR1 is LNHDA, CDR2 SQIVND (reference sequence). This CDR3 contains 14 residues. The DNA for the CDR3 is TGTGCCAGTAAAGCCACAGGGCAGACAGATACGCAGTATTTT. It specifies CASKATGQTDTQYF.